The rows below give T cell receptor beta chains drawn from one sample of a study of graft-versus-host responses after intestinal transplantation. TCRdb keeps only in-frame clones here, not all; method: immunoSEQ multiplex PCR. The table has 74,000 or so clones, about 90% seen once. Sequenced material: PBMCs, taken 98 days after intestinal transplantation. Source of these receptors: a human patient who received an intestinal transplant, so some T cells may come from the graft donor. CDR3s include the opening cysteine and the closing phenylalanine or tryptophan. The D gene is left open where the match is weak. Only some rows state a clone size, as once, few, many or a class for expanded clones.

j_gene: TRBJ1-3; v_gene: TRBV5-5; d_gene: .; abundance: .; CDR3nt: TGTGCCAGCAGCCCGGACGGAAACACCATATATTTT; CDR3aa: CASSPDGNTIYF
j_gene: TRBJ2-1; v_gene: TRBV28; d_gene: .; abundance: .; CDR3nt: TGTGCCAGCAGTTTGGGGTTGACTTACAATGAGCAGTTCTTC; CDR3aa: CASSLGLTYNEQFF
j_gene: TRBJ2-7; v_gene: TRBV28; d_gene: .; abundance: .; CDR3nt: TGTGCCGGCTGCGACAGCTCCTACGAGCAGTACTTC; CDR3aa: CAGCDSSYEQYF
j_gene: TRBJ1-5; v_gene: TRBV19; d_gene: TRBD1; abundance: .; CDR3nt: TGTGCCAGTAGTATAGTCGACAGGGGGGATCAGCCCCAGCATTTT; CDR3aa: CASSIVDRGDQPQHF
j_gene: TRBJ2-3; v_gene: TRBV29-1; d_gene: TRBD2; abundance: .; CDR3nt: TGCAGCGTTGTATTAGGGTTCCCGGAAGGGACTAGAGAATCAGATACGCAGTATTTT; CDR3aa: CSVVLGFPEGTRESDTQYF
j_gene: TRBJ1-2; v_gene: TRBV6-5; d_gene: .; abundance: .; CDR3nt: TGTGCCAGCAGTTACGCGCTTTCCGGAGGGGATTATGGCTACACCTTC; CDR3aa: CASSYALSGGDYGYTF
j_gene: TRBJ2-1; v_gene: TRBV7-2; d_gene: .; abundance: .; CDR3nt: TGTGCCAGCAGCCTAGAGCGGGATGAGCAGTTCTTC; CDR3aa: CASSLERDEQFF
j_gene: TRBJ2-1; v_gene: TRBV5-6; d_gene: .; abundance: .; CDR3nt: TGTGCCAGCAGCTTGTTCTACAATGAGCAGTTCTTC; CDR3aa: CASSLFYNEQFF
j_gene: TRBJ2-2; v_gene: TRBV27; d_gene: .; abundance: .; CDR3nt: TGTGCCAGCAGTTTATCAGCGAGCGGGACCGGGGAGCTGTTTTTT; CDR3aa: CASSLSASGTGELFF
j_gene: TRBJ1-1; v_gene: TRBV30; d_gene: TRBD1; abundance: .; CDR3nt: TGTGCCTGGAGTAAGGGGGGGACAGGGAATACTGAAGCTTTCTTT; CDR3aa: CAWSKGGTGNTEAFF
j_gene: TRBJ1-1; v_gene: TRBV5-1; d_gene: TRBD1; abundance: .; CDR3nt: TGCGCCAGCAGCTTGGCTGGGGGACAGGTGGACACTGAAGCTTTCTTT; CDR3aa: CASSLAGGQVDTEAFF
j_gene: TRBJ2-1; v_gene: TRBV7-2; d_gene: TRBD2; abundance: .; CDR3nt: TGTGCCAGCAGCCTCGGACTAGCCTACAATGAGCAGTTCTTC; CDR3aa: CASSLGLAYNEQFF
j_gene: TRBJ2-7; v_gene: TRBV25-1; d_gene: .; abundance: .; CDR3nt: TGTGCCAGCAGTGAATACTTTGGCGAGCAGTACTTC; CDR3aa: CASSEYFGEQYF
j_gene: TRBJ1-2; v_gene: TRBV6-5; d_gene: TRBD1; abundance: .; CDR3nt: TGTGCCAGCAAGCGGACAGGACTATATGGCTACACCTTC; CDR3aa: CASKRTGLYGYTF
j_gene: TRBJ2-5; v_gene: TRBV19; d_gene: TRBD2; abundance: .; CDR3nt: TGTGCCAGTAGGAGGGAGGGCTTTGAGACCCAGTACTTC; CDR3aa: CASRREGFETQYF
j_gene: TRBJ2-7; v_gene: TRBV10-3; d_gene: .; abundance: .; CDR3nt: TGTGCCATCAGTGAGTCGGACTCCTACGAGCAGTACTTC; CDR3aa: CAISESDSYEQYF
j_gene: TRBJ2-2; v_gene: TRBV6-4; d_gene: TRBD2; abundance: .; CDR3nt: TGTGCCAGACATAGCGGGATTGAGACCGGGGAGCTGTTTTTT; CDR3aa: CARHSGIETGELFF
j_gene: TRBJ1-1; v_gene: TRBV6-5; d_gene: .; abundance: .; CDR3nt: TGTGCCAGCATGAGGTCTCAGGGAAAAACTGAAGCTTTCTTT; CDR3aa: CASMRSQGKTEAFF
j_gene: TRBJ1-3; v_gene: TRBV19; d_gene: .; abundance: .; CDR3nt: TGTGCCAGTCGAAAAAACATAGTCTCTGGAAACACCATATATTTT; CDR3aa: CASRKNIVSGNTIYF
j_gene: TRBJ1-1; v_gene: TRBV11-1; d_gene: .; abundance: .; CDR3nt: TGTGCCAGCAGCCCAGACACGGTGAACACTGAAGCTTTCTTT; CDR3aa: CASSPDTVNTEAFF
j_gene: TRBJ1-2; v_gene: TRBV5-1; d_gene: .; abundance: .; CDR3nt: TGCGCCAGCAGCTTGATGGGGGAAGGCTACACCTTC; CDR3aa: CASSLMGEGYTF
j_gene: TRBJ1-3; v_gene: TRBV10-3; d_gene: .; abundance: few; CDR3nt: TGTGCCATCAGGATGACAGAAGAAGAAAATGCTGGCTCTGGAAACACCATATATTTT; CDR3aa: CAIRMTEEENAGSGNTIYF
j_gene: TRBJ2-7; v_gene: TRBV5-5; d_gene: .; abundance: once; CDR3nt: TGTGCCAGCAGCGCTCTACCCGGCCACTACGAGCAGTACTTC; CDR3aa: CASSALPGHYEQYF
j_gene: TRBJ2-1; v_gene: TRBV14; d_gene: TRBD2; abundance: .; CDR3nt: TGTGCCAGCAGCCAAAGGCTAGCGGGAGTCGATGAGCAGTTCTTC; CDR3aa: CASSQRLAGVDEQFF
j_gene: TRBJ2-3; v_gene: TRBV29-1; d_gene: TRBD2; abundance: .; CDR3nt: TGCAGCGTAGCCGGGACTAGAAAGGGCACAGATACGCAGTATTTT; CDR3aa: CSVAGTRKGTDTQYF
j_gene: TRBJ1-2; v_gene: TRBV6-5; d_gene: .; abundance: .; CDR3nt: TGTGCCAGCACCCCGGACGGTTCCTATGGCTACACCTTC; CDR3aa: CASTPDGSYGYTF
j_gene: TRBJ2-1; v_gene: TRBV7-7; d_gene: TRBD2; abundance: .; CDR3nt: TGTGCCAGCAGCTTATTCCCCGGGACTAGGGGGGTCAATGAGCAGTTCTTC; CDR3aa: CASSLFPGTRGVNEQFF
j_gene: TRBJ2-1; v_gene: TRBV5-1; d_gene: .; abundance: .; CDR3nt: TGCGCCAGCAGCAGCACGGGACCCGGCTACAATGAGCAGTTCTTC; CDR3aa: CASSSTGPGYNEQFF
j_gene: TRBJ2-7; v_gene: TRBV2; d_gene: .; abundance: .; CDR3nt: TGTGCCAGCAGTGAACAGATCTACGAGCAGTACTTC; CDR3aa: CASSEQIYEQYF
j_gene: TRBJ1-1; v_gene: TRBV10-1; d_gene: TRBD1; abundance: .; CDR3nt: TGCGCCAGCAGTGAGAAGGGGGACAGGGAAGCTTTCTTT; CDR3aa: CASSEKGDREAFF
j_gene: TRBJ1-5; v_gene: TRBV12-5; d_gene: .; abundance: .; CDR3nt: TGTGCTAGTGGCTGGGCAGGGCAGGTGCAGCCCCAGCATTTT; CDR3aa: CASGWAGQVQPQHF
j_gene: TRBJ2-7; v_gene: TRBV7-2; d_gene: .; abundance: .; CDR3nt: TGTGCCAGCAGCTTGAGAGGGACGGAATCCTACGAGCAGTACTTC; CDR3aa: CASSLRGTESYEQYF
j_gene: TRBJ2-2; v_gene: TRBV19; d_gene: TRBD1; abundance: .; CDR3nt: TGTGCCAGTAGTGCGGACAGGGTATCGGGGGAGCTGTTTTTT; CDR3aa: CASSADRVSGELFF
j_gene: TRBJ2-5; v_gene: TRBV29-1; d_gene: .; abundance: .; CDR3nt: TGCAGCGTTGAAATAGGGATCCAAGAGACCCAGTACTTC; CDR3aa: CSVEIGIQETQYF
j_gene: TRBJ1-2; v_gene: TRBV5-1; d_gene: .; abundance: once; CDR3nt: TGCGCCAGCAGCTTGGTGGAAGGCGACGGCTACACCTTC; CDR3aa: CASSLVEGDGYTF
j_gene: TRBJ2-7; v_gene: TRBV6-1; d_gene: .; abundance: .; CDR3nt: TGTGCCAGCAGTGATTATCCGGGACACGATTACGAGCAGTACTTC; CDR3aa: CASSDYPGHDYEQYF
j_gene: TRBJ2-4; v_gene: TRBV18; d_gene: .; abundance: .; CDR3nt: TGTGCCAGCTCACCAATCGAGGGAGTGGTAGACATTCAGTACTTC; CDR3aa: CASSPIEGVVDIQYF
j_gene: TRBJ2-1; v_gene: TRBV29-1; d_gene: TRBD2; abundance: .; CDR3nt: TGCAGCGCTCAGCGGGAAGACAATGAGCAGTTCTTC; CDR3aa: CSAQREDNEQFF
j_gene: TRBJ2-1; v_gene: TRBV4-2; d_gene: TRBD2; abundance: .; CDR3nt: TGTGCCAGCAGCCAAGATCTGGTAGCGGGAAATGAGCAGTTCTTC; CDR3aa: CASSQDLVAGNEQFF
j_gene: TRBJ2-2; v_gene: TRBV7-2; d_gene: .; abundance: .; CDR3nt: TGTGCCAGCAGCCCCGAGCTAGTTCTCGCCGGGGAGCTGTTTTTT; CDR3aa: CASSPELVLAGELFF
j_gene: TRBJ2-7; v_gene: TRBV9; d_gene: TRBD1; abundance: once; CDR3nt: TGTGCCAGCAGCGCAGGGGGCACAGATGAGCAGTACTTC; CDR3aa: CASSAGGTDEQYF
j_gene: TRBJ1-5; v_gene: TRBV28; d_gene: TRBD1; abundance: .; CDR3nt: TGTGCCAGCAGTCTAGCCCTCAGGGGGCAAGGGAGCAATCAGCCCCAGCATTTT; CDR3aa: CASSLALRGQGSNQPQHF
j_gene: TRBJ2-7; v_gene: TRBV2; d_gene: TRBD1; abundance: .; CDR3nt: TGTGCCAGCAGTGACCTGGACAGGGACTACGAGCAGTACTTC; CDR3aa: CASSDLDRDYEQYF
j_gene: TRBJ1-3; v_gene: TRBV10-2; d_gene: .; abundance: .; CDR3nt: TGCGCCAGCAGTGACGAGGTGAACTCTGGAAACACCATATATTTT; CDR3aa: CASSDEVNSGNTIYF
j_gene: TRBJ2-5; v_gene: TRBV10-1; d_gene: TRBD1; abundance: .; CDR3nt: TGCGCCAGCAGTACAGGGGACGAGACCCAGTACTTC; CDR3aa: CASSTGDETQYF
j_gene: TRBJ2-7; v_gene: TRBV5-1; d_gene: TRBD1; abundance: .; CDR3nt: TGCGCCAGCAGCTTATACAGGGGGCGCAGAGTGTACTTC; CDR3aa: CASSLYRGRRVYF
j_gene: TRBJ2-3; v_gene: TRBV7-3; d_gene: TRBD2; abundance: .; CDR3nt: TGTGCCAGCAGCTTAACTAGCGGGAGAGCAGATACGCAGTATTTT; CDR3aa: CASSLTSGRADTQYF
j_gene: TRBJ2-7; v_gene: TRBV13; d_gene: TRBD1; abundance: .; CDR3nt: TGTGCCAGCAGCCCCGGGACAGGGGTCGAGCAGTACTTC; CDR3aa: CASSPGTGVEQYF
j_gene: TRBJ2-7; v_gene: TRBV15; d_gene: .; abundance: .; CDR3nt: TGTGCCACCAGCAGAGATACACTCTCAAGCTCCTACGAGCAGTACTTC; CDR3aa: CATSRDTLSSSYEQYF
j_gene: TRBJ1-1; v_gene: TRBV5-5; d_gene: .; abundance: .; CDR3nt: TGTGCCAGCAGCCTCCGGGCGGGTGGCCCTGAAGCTTTCTTT; CDR3aa: CASSLRAGGPEAFF
j_gene: TRBJ1-4; v_gene: TRBV19; d_gene: .; abundance: few; CDR3nt: TGTGCCAGTAGTATTAGGTGGTTCGAAAAACTGTTTTTT; CDR3aa: CASSIRWFEKLFF
j_gene: TRBJ2-5; v_gene: TRBV7-3; d_gene: .; abundance: .; CDR3nt: TGTGCCAGCAGCTCACAAATAACTAAAGAGACCCAGTACTTC; CDR3aa: CASSSQITKETQYF
j_gene: TRBJ2-1; v_gene: TRBV28; d_gene: TRBD1; abundance: .; CDR3nt: TGTGCCAGCAGTTACAGGGGGCGCGACAATGAGCAGTTCTTC; CDR3aa: CASSYRGRDNEQFF
j_gene: TRBJ2-5; v_gene: TRBV14; d_gene: TRBD1; abundance: .; CDR3nt: TGTGCCAGCAGCCAAGATGGAGACAGGGTCGAAGAGACCCAGTACTTC; CDR3aa: CASSQDGDRVEETQYF
j_gene: TRBJ2-1; v_gene: TRBV30; d_gene: .; abundance: .; CDR3nt: TGTGCCTGGAGCGGGAGCTCCTACAATGAGCAGTTCTTC; CDR3aa: CAWSGSSYNEQFF
j_gene: TRBJ1-5; v_gene: TRBV12-5; d_gene: .; abundance: once; CDR3nt: TGTGCTAGTGGCCGGGACACAAATCAGCCCCAGCATTTT; CDR3aa: CASGRDTNQPQHF
j_gene: TRBJ1-1; v_gene: TRBV25-1; d_gene: .; abundance: .; CDR3nt: TGTGCCAGCAGTCACTGGGGGGGGGCGCCCACTGAAGCTTTCTTT; CDR3aa: CASSHWGGAPTEAFF
j_gene: TRBJ1-5; v_gene: TRBV6-4; d_gene: TRBD1; abundance: .; CDR3nt: TGTGCCAGCAGTCCCGGGACAGGGGGCAATCAGCCCCAGCATTTT; CDR3aa: CASSPGTGGNQPQHF